Listed here are 26 T cell receptor beta chains from one sample, sequenced in a study of T-cell reconstitution after alpha-beta-depleted transplantation in children. The TCRbeta library incorporated unique molecular identifiers. TCRdb re-called the PCR reads through MiXCR, storing one row per CDR3 protein. The sample comprises hundreds of thousands of distinct CDR3 sequences, roughly a quarter of which are singletons, and roughly 2.5% rests with the top ten. The material sequenced was PBMCs, taken before TCRalphabeta/CD19-depleted stem cell transplant. These receptors were obtained from a girl aged 2-15 years with Fanconi anemia, due to receive a stem cell transplant.

This clonotype was seen repeatedly, ten times or more. The V gene is TRBV29-1, the J gene TRBJ1-5; D unresolved. The CDR3 sequence is 12 residues long. The V and J ends lost 4 bases and 5 bases respectively, with 9 bases between them. CDR1 is SQVTM, CDR2 ANQGSEA, per germline. The CDR3 DNA is TGCAGCGTTGTTTCTGGGGATCAGCCCCAGCATTTT. The encoded protein is CSVVSGDQPQHF.

This clonotype was observed many times. The chain carries TRBV6-1 and TRBJ2-7, with 9 bases fitting TRBD1. J gave up 7 bases and V 3 bases, and 10 bases lay outside the gene matches. CDR1 is MNHNS and CDR2 is SASEGT in the germline V gene. This CDR3 contains 15 residues. In DNA, the CDR3 is TGTGCCAGCAGTGAGTCCGGGACAGGGATTGGGGAGCAGTACTTC. Translating gives CASSESGTGIGEQYF.

This clonotype was detected ten times or more. CDR3 residues: CASSIMGQADTQYF. The DNA for the CDR3 is TGTGCCAGCAGTATTATGGGGCAAGCAGATACGCAGTATTTT. The gene calls are TRBV6-1 and TRBJ2-3; D is possibly TRBD1 (5 bases). Trimming removed 5 bases at V and 4 bases at J, with 13 bases between. CDR3 length: 14 amino acids. Germline loops: CDR1 MNHNS, CDR2 SASEGT.

This clonotype was detected only once. The chain joins TRBV20-1 to TRBJ2-3; 7 bases are a match to TRBD1. The CDR3 loop spans 14 amino acids. Trimming at V came to 5 bases and at J to 3 bases, leaving 8 bases not matched to a gene. Germline V CDR1 and CDR2: DFQATT, SNEGSKA (reference sequence). CDR3 loop: CSARRQGGTDTQYF. Here the CDR3 DNA reads TGCAGTGCTCGAAGACAGGGTGGTACAGATACGCAGTATTTT.

The chain recombines TRBV6-5 with TRBJ2-1; D remains unclear. The CDR3 contains 13 residues. The V and J ends lost 4 bases and 7 bases respectively, with 11 bases between them. Germline-derived CDR1 and CDR2 are MNHEY and SVGAGI. This CDR3 is CASSWGSTNEQFF. In nucleotides, the CDR3 is TGTGCCAGCAGTTGGGGTTCTACGAATGAGCAGTTCTTC.

In its sample, this clonotype was seen a few times. The genes are TRBV29-1 and TRBJ2-3, with TRBD2 identical over 10 bases. The trim removed 4 bases at V and 6 bases at J, leaving 13 bases unmatched. CDR1 SQVTM and CDR2 ANQGSEA come from the germline V gene. The CDR3 extends over 16 amino acids. CDR3 region: CSVAGLAVGNLDTQYF. The CDR3 DNA reads as TGCAGCGTTGCAGGACTAGCGGTAGGGAACCTCGATACGCAGTATTTT.

The chain has TRBV27 and TRBJ2-7, with 7 bases fitting TRBD2. With V trimmed by 6 bases and J by 4 bases, 9 bases remained unmatched. Germline V gene sequence: CDR1 MNHEY, CDR2 SMNVEV (reference sequence). CDR3 length: 14 residues. CDR3: CASSNGRLTYEQYF. CDR3 sequence (DNA): TGTGCCAGCAGCAACGGGAGGCTGACATACGAGCAGTACTTC.

The chain employs TRBV5-1 and TRBJ1-4; the match to TRBD1 covers 8 bases. The CDR3 is 18 amino acids. CDR1 is SGHRS and CDR2 is YFSETQ in the germline V gene. V trimming: 1 base; J trimming: 7 bases; junction bases outside the gene matches: 15. CDR3 in amino acids: CASSLWGQDSYFAEKLFF. As DNA, the CDR3 is TGCGCCAGCAGCTTGTGGGGACAGGACTCATACTTCGCTGAAAAACTGTTTTTT.

The V and J genes are TRBV6-6 and TRBJ2-5, with 8 nucleotides matching TRBD1. V was clipped by 11 bases and J by 4 bases; unmatched bases: 6. This CDR3 comprises 12 residues. Germline V lookup: CDR1 MNHNY, CDR2 SVGAGI (reference sequence). The CDR3 DNA reads TGTGCCGTTTCCAGGGGGCGAGAGACCCAGTACTTC. It is translated as CAVSRGRETQYF.

The table lists this clonotype with many counts. The genes are TRBV12-3 or TRBV12-4 and TRBJ2-1, with a tentative D call TRBD2 (7 bases). The CDR3 length is 14 residues. The V gene lost 6 bases and the J gene lost 6 bases, with 15 bases spanning the gap. Here the CDR3 reads CASSKPGGLNEQFF. Here the CDR3 DNA reads TGTGCCAGCAGCAAACCGGGGGGCCTCAATGAGCAGTTCTTC.

The chain has TRBV7-2 and TRBJ2-1; the match to TRBD2 covers 13 bases. Germline CDR1 and CDR2: SGHTA and FQGNSA. The CDR3 covers 15 residues. With 6 bases clipped from V and 3 bases from J, the junction kept 2 bases outside the gene matches. The CDR3 DNA reads TGTGCCAGCAGAAGACTAGCGGGAGGCTACAATGAGCAGTTCTTC. It translates to CASRRLAGGYNEQFF.

The chain links TRBV6-1 to TRBJ1-1; TRBD1 might be the D (6 bases). Trimming took off 5 bases at V and 5 bases at J, with 15 bases between the two ends. The CDR3 extends over 14 amino acids. Germline CDR1 MNHNS, CDR2 SASEGT. The CDR3 DNA is TGTGCCAGCAGTCCCTTAAGGGGGGGGACTGAAGCTTTCTTT. It specifies CASSPLRGGTEAFF.

This chain uses TRBV20-1 with TRBJ2-1, with D possibly TRBD1 on 7 matching bases. In germline, CDR1 is DFQATT, CDR2 SNEGSKA (reference sequence). The CDR3 contains 14 residues. Trimming left V 7 bases short and J 3 bases short, with 16 bases between. This chain's CDR3 is CSVTAGGIYNEQFF. Here the CDR3 DNA reads TGCAGTGTAACAGCAGGGGGGATCTACAATGAGCAGTTCTTC.

This clonotype was detected a few times. The chain has TRBV28 and TRBJ2-7; D unresolved. V was cut by 3 bases and J by 4 bases, with 13 bases left in between. CDR3 size: 14 residues. The germline V gene encodes CDR1 MDHEN and CDR2 SYDVKM. DNA of the CDR3: TGTGCCAGCAGTTTCCCGATAAAGGGATACGAGCAGTACTTC. Its protein product is CASSFPIKGYEQYF.

V gene TRBV5-1 combines with J gene TRBJ1-5, with D maybe TRBD1 (6 bases). Germline V gene data show CDR1 as SGHRS and CDR2 as YFSETQ. Trimming pared 5 bases from V and 3 bases from J, leaving 12 bases between. CDR3 length: 14 residues. The CDR3 region has the DNA TGCGCCAGCAGTCTTACAGGGCTCAATCAGCCCCAGCATTTT. Protein product: CASSLTGLNQPQHF.

This chain joins TRBV7-6 and TRBJ2-1; 7 bases are a match to TRBD2. Germline V gives CDR1 SGHVS, CDR2 FNYEAQ. CDR3 size: 18 residues. With 0 bases clipped from V and 5 bases from J, the junction kept 13 bases outside the gene matches. CDR3 protein: CASSLANGGSPQDNEQFF. For the CDR3, the DNA is TGTGCCAGCAGCTTAGCTAACGGGGGGTCCCCTCAGGACAATGAGCAGTTCTTC.

This chain uses TRBV6-1 with TRBJ2-3, with 11 positions matching TRBD2. The CDR3 has 17 residues. V trimming: 6 bases; J trimming: 1 base; junction bases outside the gene matches: 9. In germline, CDR1 is MNHNS, CDR2 SASEGT. The CDR3 sequence is CASSALSGGAGTDTQYF. Written as DNA, the CDR3 is TGTGCCAGCAGCGCCCTTAGCGGGGGGGCCGGCACAGATACGCAGTATTTT.

The V and J genes are TRBV28 and TRBJ2-5, with 8 nucleotides matching TRBD1. J gave up 9 bases and V 4 bases, and 4 bases lay outside the gene matches. The CDR3 is 12 residues long. Germline-derived CDR1 and CDR2 are MDHEN and SYDVKM. The CDR3 region has the DNA TGTGCCAGCAGTTGGACAGGGACGGCCCAGTACTTC. This gives the protein CASSWTGTAQYF.

The sample holds many counts of this clonotype. The chain has TRBV29-1 and TRBJ2-7; TRBD1 is a possible D gene (8 bases). The V gene's germline CDR1 is SQVTM and CDR2 ANQGSEA. The CDR3 has 14 residues. The V end was cut by 6 bases, the J end by 3 bases, with 18 bases between. For the CDR3, the DNA is TGCAGCGTCGCAGGGGGCGCGGGGGTCTACGAGCAGTACTTC. This encodes CSVAGGAGVYEQYF.

This rearrangement joins TRBV10-3 to TRBJ2-7, with 15 nucleotides matching TRBD2. Germline V lookup: CDR1 ENHRY, CDR2 SYGVKD. The CDR3 extends over 16 amino acids. Trimming at V came to 4 bases and at J to 3 bases, leaving 4 bases not matched to a gene. The CDR3 loop is CAISAGLAGGYYEQYF. The CDR3 DNA reads as TGTGCCATCAGTGCGGGACTAGCGGGAGGATACTACGAGCAGTACTTC.

Only a few counts were recorded for this clonotype. The V call is TRBV29-1, the J call TRBJ1-1; the match to TRBD1 covers 7 bases. The germline V gene has CDR1 SQVTM and CDR2 ANQGSEA. V trimming: 6 bases; J trimming: 5 bases; junction bases outside the gene matches: 21. This CDR3 has 17 residues. CDR3 DNA sequence: TGCAGCGTCCGCCGCACGACAGGGATCTTACTAGGGACTGAAGCTTTCTTT. Its protein product is CSVRRTTGILLGTEAFF.

Ten or more counts support this clonotype. This chain uses TRBV29-1 with TRBJ2-1; TRBD2 matches 7 bases. The length of the CDR3 is 13 residues. The junction had 8 bases not matched to a gene; V was cut back by 5 bases and J by 7 bases. Germline CDR1 SQVTM, CDR2 ANQGSEA. The CDR3 spells CSVLAGAGNEQFF. CDR3 DNA sequence: TGCAGCGTTCTCGCGGGAGCTGGGAATGAGCAGTTCTTC.

The sample holds many counts of this clonotype. This chain links TRBV6-4 with TRBJ2-1; the D gene could be TRBD1 or TRBD2 (5 bases each). The germline CDR1 and CDR2 sequences are MRHNA and SNTAGT. This CDR3 region has 15 residues. The V end lost 0 bases, the J end lost 7 bases, and 13 bases lay between the germline ends. The CDR3: CASSDSSGGGNEQFF. The CDR3 DNA follows: TGTGCCAGCAGTGACTCGAGTGGGGGTGGGAATGAGCAGTTCTTC.

This clonotype was seen a handful of times. The CDR3 DNA reads TGTGCCAGCTCACCACCTAGCGGAAATGAGCAGTTCTTC. Amino acids: CASSPPSGNEQFF. J is TRBJ2-1 and V is TRBV18; a weak D match, TRBD2 (6 bases). Trimming shortened V by 0 bases and J by 7 bases, and 7 bases separated the two germline ends. This CDR3 is 13 amino acids long. Germline V gives CDR1 KGHSH, CDR2 LQKENI.

A few counts support this clonotype. The chain is built from TRBV29-1 and TRBJ1-2, with D possibly matching TRBD1 (5 bases). Trimming left V 4 bases short and J 0 bases short, with 12 bases between. The CDR3 is made up of 14 amino acids. Germline CDR1 SQVTM, CDR2 ANQGSEA. The CDR3 is CSVVSRATNYGYTF. The CDR3 DNA reads TGCAGCGTTGTAAGCAGGGCCACTAACTATGGCTACACCTTC.

The chain recombines TRBV7-6 with TRBJ2-1; D unclear. The CDR3 totals 14 residues. V was trimmed by 0 bases and J by 1 base, leaving 4 bases between them. CDR1 and CDR2 (germline): SGHVS, FNYEAQ. CDR3 coding DNA: TGTGCCAGCAGCTTAGCAGAGTCCTACAATGAGCAGTTCTTC. It is translated as CASSLAESYNEQFF.